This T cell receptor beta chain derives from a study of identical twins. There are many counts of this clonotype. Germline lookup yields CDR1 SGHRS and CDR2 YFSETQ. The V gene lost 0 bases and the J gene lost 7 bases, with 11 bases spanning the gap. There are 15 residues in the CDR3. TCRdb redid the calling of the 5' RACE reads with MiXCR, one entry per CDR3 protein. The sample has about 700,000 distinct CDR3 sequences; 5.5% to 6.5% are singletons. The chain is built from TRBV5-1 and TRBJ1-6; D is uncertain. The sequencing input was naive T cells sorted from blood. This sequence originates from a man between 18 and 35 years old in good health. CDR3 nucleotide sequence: TGCGCCAGCAGCTTGGACACTCCCGAGAATTCACCCCTCCACTTT. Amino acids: CASSLDTPENSPLHF.